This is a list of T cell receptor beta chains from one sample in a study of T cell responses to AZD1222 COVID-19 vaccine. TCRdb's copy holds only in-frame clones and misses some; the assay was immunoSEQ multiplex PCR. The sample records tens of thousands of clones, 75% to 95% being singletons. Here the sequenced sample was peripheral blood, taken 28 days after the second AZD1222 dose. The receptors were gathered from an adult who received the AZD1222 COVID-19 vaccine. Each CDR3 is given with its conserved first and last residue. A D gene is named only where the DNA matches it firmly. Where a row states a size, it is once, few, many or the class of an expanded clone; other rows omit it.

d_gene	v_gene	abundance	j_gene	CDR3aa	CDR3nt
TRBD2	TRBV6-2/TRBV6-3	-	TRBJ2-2	CASSWASGGARTGELFF	TGTGCCAGCAGTTGGGCCAGCGGGGGGGCCCGTACCGGGGAGCTGTTTTTT
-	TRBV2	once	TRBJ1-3	CASSVGWNTIYF	TGTGCCAGCAGCGTGGGCTGGAACACCATATATTTT
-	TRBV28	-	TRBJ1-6	CASSLIEGDSPLHF	TGTGCCAGCAGTCTTATAGAGGGGGATTCACCCCTCCACTTT
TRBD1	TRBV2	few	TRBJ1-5	CASSPGAGQVSNQPQHF	TGTGCCAGCAGCCCAGGGGCAGGACAGGTTAGCAATCAGCCCCAGCATTTT
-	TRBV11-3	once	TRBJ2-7	CASSPGGQEQYF	TGTGCCAGCAGCCCAGGCGGACAGGAGCAGTACTTC
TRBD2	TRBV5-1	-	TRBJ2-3	CASSLVVAGGPDTQYF	TGCGCCAGCAGCCTGGTGGTGGCGGGGGGCCCAGATACGCAGTATTTT
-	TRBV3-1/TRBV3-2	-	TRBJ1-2	CASSQLQGWDGYTF	TGTGCCAGCAGCCAGCTACAGGGTTGGGATGGCTACACCTTC
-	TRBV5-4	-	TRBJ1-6	CASSQGGGASNSPLHF	TGTGCCAGCAGCCAGGGTGGGGGCGCCTCTAATTCACCCCTCCACTTT
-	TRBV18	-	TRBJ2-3	CASSPTLTDTQYF	TGTGCCAGCTCACCCACTTTGACAGATACGCAGTATTTT
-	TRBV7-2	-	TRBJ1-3	CASSLVPEKGNTIYF	TGTGCCAGCAGCTTAGTTCCAGAAAAGGGAAACACCATATATTTT
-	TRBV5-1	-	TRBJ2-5	CASSLNFRGQETQYF	TGCGCCAGCAGTCTAAACTTTAGGGGCCAGGAGACCCAGTACTTC
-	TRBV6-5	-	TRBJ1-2	CASSYSVNQGRGYTF	TGTGCCAGCAGTTACTCGGTCAATCAGGGAAGGGGCTACACCTTC
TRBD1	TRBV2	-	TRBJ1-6	CASSERTGANSPLHF	TGTGCCAGCAGTGAACGGACAGGCGCTAATTCACCCCTCCACTTT
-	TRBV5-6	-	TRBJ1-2	CASSLRLIYGYTF	TGTGCCAGCAGCCTCCGGCTAATCTATGGCTACACCTTC
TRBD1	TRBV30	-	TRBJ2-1	CAWSRDRGNGEQFF	TGTGCCTGGAGTCGGGACAGGGGAAATGGTGAGCAGTTCTTC
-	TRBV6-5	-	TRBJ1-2	CASTRPGQLYGYTF	TGTGCCAGCACCCGACCGGGACAACTGTATGGCTACACCTTC
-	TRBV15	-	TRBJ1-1	CATSLGMPTEAFF	TGTGCCACCAGCCTCGGTATGCCCACTGAAGCTTTCTTT
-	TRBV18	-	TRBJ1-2	CASSPLVRGGGYTF	TGTGCCAGCTCACCACTAGTTAGGGGTGGTGGCTACACCTTC
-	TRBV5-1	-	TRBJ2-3	CASSLTRVTDTQYF	TGCGCCAGCAGCCTGACAAGGGTTACAGATACGCAGTATTTT
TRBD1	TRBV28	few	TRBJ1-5	CASSPDRGGPQHF	TGTGCCAGCAGTCCGGACAGGGGAGGGCCCCAGCATTTT